These 26 T cell receptor beta chains share one sample of origin, sequenced in a study of OX40 agonist ivuxolimab in advanced cancers. Produced via immunoSEQ multiplex PCR; TCRdb's table is partial and in-frame only. This sample has around 75,000 clones, with approximately 89% found just once. The source material was CD4+ or CD8+ T cells sorted from blood, sampled in a trial of the OX40 agonist ivuxolimab. The receptors stem from an adult with an advanced solid tumor such as melanoma, head and neck, liver or kidney cancer.

The V gene is TRBV12-5, the J gene TRBJ2-1; 8 bases fit TRBD1. The CDR3 runs to 14 residues. Trimming removed 5 bases from V and 4 bases from J; junction bases left unmatched: 4. Germline CDR1 is LGHNT and CDR2 is FRNRAP. CDR3 residues: CASGPGQAYNEQFF. CDR3 nucleotides: TGTGCTAGTGGTCCGGGACAGGCATACAATGAGCAGTTCTTC.

This rearrangement joins TRBV2 to TRBJ1-3; D is uncertain. V was shortened by 7 bases and J by 0 bases, with 7 bases between the two germline ends. CDR3 length equals 13 residues. Germline CDR1 SNHLY, CDR2 FYNNEI. DNA for the CDR3: TGTGCCAGCAAAGAGTTCTCTGGAAACACCATATATTTT. This encodes CASKEFSGNTIYF.

This rearrangement joins TRBV2 to TRBJ2-1, with D possibly being TRBD2 (5 bases). Germline lookup yields CDR1 SNHLY and CDR2 FYNNEI. This CDR3 has 13 amino acids. Trimming pared 4 bases from V and 2 bases from J, leaving 6 bases between. CDR3 amino acids: CASSGGTYNEQFF. The CDR3 DNA is TGTGCCAGCAGTGGAGGGACCTACAATGAGCAGTTCTTC.

J is TRBJ2-5 and V is TRBV4-2; the D gene could be TRBD1 or TRBD2 (6 bases each). Germline V gene sequence: CDR1 LGHNA, CDR2 YNFKEQ. The CDR3 runs to 15 residues. V lost 1 base and J lost 5, with 14 bases in between. In nucleotides, the CDR3 is TGTGCCAGCAGCCAAGGGTCGGGGGCTGGGGAGACCCAGTACTTC. Translating gives CASSQGSGAGETQYF.

The chain uses TRBV5-4 and TRBJ2-3; 9 bases line up with TRBD1. Trimming took 4 bases from V and 4 from J; bases not matched to a gene: 13. CDR3 length: 17 amino acids. Germline loops: CDR1 SGHNT, CDR2 YYREEE (reference sequence). The CDR3 coding sequence is TGTGCCAGCAGCCCTTCGCCGGGACAGGGTTTCGCAGATACGCAGTATTTT. Its protein is CASSPSPGQGFADTQYF.

The V and J genes are TRBV28 and TRBJ1-5; possibly TRBD1 for D (5 bases). CDR1 is MDHEN and CDR2 is SYDVKM in the germline V gene. This CDR3 is built from 16 residues. Deletions cut 3 bases from V and 4 bases from J, with 16 bases between. CDR3 amino acids: CASSLISRDGNQPQHF. The CDR3 DNA reads TGTGCCAGCAGTTTGATAAGCCGGGACGGAAATCAGCCCCAGCATTTT.

This chain uses TRBV2 with TRBJ2-7; possible D gene TRBD2, 7 bases. The ends were cut back, 4 bases at V and 6 bases at J, with 16 bases in the middle. Germline V gene sequence: CDR1 SNHLY, CDR2 FYNNEI. The CDR3 totals 14 residues. The CDR3 coding sequence is TGTGCCAGCAGTGGAGACTGGGGGGGCGGCGAGCAGTACTTC. This encodes CASSGDWGGGEQYF. The whole variable domain, remainder taken from reference TRBV2 and TRBJ2-7, is EPEVTQTPSHQVTQMGQEVILRCVPISNHLYFYWYRQILGQKVEFLVSFYNNEISEKSEIFDDQFSVERPDGSNFTLKIRSTKLEDSAMYFCASSGDWGGGEQYFGPGTRLTVT.

V is TRBV27 and J is TRBJ1-2; possible D gene TRBD1, 5 bases. The germline CDR1 and CDR2 sequences are MNHEY and SMNVEV (reference sequence). Trimming took 8 bases from V and 5 from J, leaving 15 bases between them. The CDR3 runs to 13 residues. The CDR3 region has the DNA TGTGCCAGCTCATCGATGGGGGGTTATGGCTACACCTTC. Encoded protein: CASSSMGGYGYTF.

The rearrangement joins TRBV7-5 to TRBJ1-2; the table's D call, TRBD1, was not checked against the DNA. TRBV7-5 is listed as a pseudogene. The CDR3 runs to 18 residues. In DNA, the CDR3 is TGTGCCAGAAGCTTAGGTCCCCTTAACAGGGGCGATAACTATGGCTACACCTTC. It codes for CARSLGPLNRGDNYGYTF.

Remarks on this clone: The identical CDR3 is also encoded by other nucleotide sequences in the sample. The rearrangement joins TRBV6-5 to TRBJ2-2; D is unclear. V dropped 0 bases and J dropped 2 bases, with 7 bases sitting between them. Looked up from germline, CDR1 is MNHEY and CDR2 is SVGAGI. CDR3 length: 15 amino acids. CDR3 in DNA: TGTGCCAGCAGTTACTCCGGACCCAACACCGGGGAGCTGTTTTTT. Translating it yields CASSYSGPNTGELFF.

V gene TRBV18 combines with J gene TRBJ1-1; no definite D call. Trimming removed 0 bases at V and 6 bases at J, with 17 bases between. The CDR3 runs 16 residues. Germline V lookup: CDR1 KGHSH, CDR2 LQKENI. The CDR3 nucleotides are TGTGCCAGCTCACCACCGCAGTTATCGAGAAGATCTGAAGCTTTCTTT. Translated: CASSPPQLSRRSEAFF.

This clone was seen a single time. This rearrangement joins TRBV19 to TRBJ2-1; TRBD2 matches at 9 bases. The CDR3 extends over 15 amino acids. V was clipped by 3 bases and J by 7 bases; unmatched bases: 7. The V gene's germline CDR1 is LNHDA and CDR2 SQIVND (reference sequence). The CDR3 spells CASSISLAGWNEQFF. The CDR3 DNA reads TGTGCCAGTAGTATCTCCCTAGCGGGGTGGAATGAGCAGTTCTTC.

This clone was recorded once. The rearrangement joins TRBV19 to TRBJ2-5, with 9 bases identical to TRBD2. Unmatched junction bases numbered 9, after V lost 0 bases and J lost 4 bases. The length of the CDR3 is 17 residues. The germline V gene encodes CDR1 LNHDA and CDR2 SQIVND (reference sequence). CDR3 protein: CASSIEARAGGGETQYF. The CDR3 region has the DNA TGTGCCAGTAGTATAGAGGCGCGAGCGGGAGGTGGAGAGACCCAGTACTTC.

The chain has TRBV18 and TRBJ2-1; the D gene could be TRBD1 or TRBD2 (5 bases each). V was trimmed by 3 bases and J by 10 bases, leaving 13 bases between them. Germline CDR1 and CDR2: KGHSH and LQKENI. This CDR3 comprises 13 residues. Here the CDR3 reads CASSPSPRGEQFF. CDR3 bases: TGTGCCAGCTCACCCTCCCCCCGGGGCGAGCAGTTCTTC. The full variable domain, its missing parts supplied by reference TRBV18 and TRBJ2-1, is NAGVMQNPRHLVRRRGQEARLRCSPMKGHSHVYWYRQLPEEGLKFMVYLQKENIIDESGMPKERFSAEFPKEGPSILRIQQVVRGDSAAYFCASSPSPRGEQFFGPGTRLTVL.

J is TRBJ1-4 and V is TRBV5-8, with a possible D match to TRBD1 (5 bases). CDR1 and CDR2 from the germline V gene are SGHTS and YDEGEE. The CDR3 contains 16 residues. V lost 2 bases and J 0 bases, leaving 11 bases between the germline ends. In DNA, the CDR3 is TGTGCCAGCAGCTTTAGGACATCTGCAACTAATGAAAAACTGTTTTTT. Translating it yields CASSFRTSATNEKLFF.

This chain links TRBV9 with TRBJ2-1; 9 bases agree with TRBD2. With 2 bases clipped from V and 6 bases from J, the junction kept 9 bases outside the gene matches. Looked up from germline, CDR1 is SGDLS and CDR2 is YYNGEE. The CDR3 consists of 16 residues. CDR3 loop: CASSVPSGVSANEQFF. CDR3 nucleotide sequence: TGTGCCAGCAGCGTCCCTAGCGGGGTTTCCGCCAATGAGCAGTTCTTC.

This chain uses TRBV7-9 with TRBJ2-5, with D maybe TRBD1 (6 bases). CDR3 length equals 16 residues. V was shortened by 5 bases and J by 2 bases, with 18 bases between the two germline ends. Germline lookup yields CDR1 SEHNR and CDR2 FQNEAQ (reference sequence). This CDR3 is CASSPEQGRGQETQYF. The CDR3 coding sequence is TGTGCCAGCAGCCCAGAACAGGGTAGGGGACAAGAGACCCAGTACTTC.

The chain has TRBV29-1 and TRBJ2-1; D unresolved. Trimming left V 4 bases short and J 7 bases short, with 17 bases between. Germline V gives CDR1 SQVTM, CDR2 ANQGSEA. CDR3 length: 14 amino acids. CDR3 protein: CSVGLKAWENEQFF. In DNA form, the CDR3 reads TGCAGCGTTGGATTAAAGGCTTGGGAAAATGAGCAGTTCTTC.

This chain uses TRBV5-1 with TRBJ1-1; TRBD1 is a possible D gene (6 bases). CDR3 length: 15 residues. The V gene's germline CDR1 is SGHRS and CDR2 YFSETQ. V was shortened by 0 bases and J by 6 bases, with 15 bases between the two germline ends. The CDR3 is CASSLGGGSGAEAFF. Written as DNA, the CDR3 is TGCGCCAGCAGCTTGGGAGGGGGGAGCGGCGCTGAAGCTTTCTTT.

J is TRBJ2-6 and V is TRBV9; D call uncertain. The CDR3 sequence is 14 residues long. From germline, CDR1 is SGDLS and CDR2 YYNGEE. Trimming took 3 bases from V and 2 from J, leaving 6 bases between them. The CDR3 loop reads CASSAPAGANVLTF. The CDR3 nucleotides are TGTGCCAGCAGCGCCCCCGCTGGGGCCAACGTCCTGACTTTC.

J is TRBJ1-2 and V is TRBV30; D unresolved. Trimming left V 4 bases short and J 8 bases short, with 17 bases between. Looked up from germline, CDR1 is GTSNPN and CDR2 is SVGIG (reference sequence). The CDR3 is made up of 13 amino acids. The CDR3 is CAWTLQEMLGYTF. In DNA, the CDR3 is TGTGCCTGGACTCTCCAGGAAATGCTAGGCTACACCTTC.

In this sample, this clone turned up a few times. The chain combines TRBV2 with TRBJ1-5; no definite D call. Germline V gene data show CDR1 as SNHLY and CDR2 as FYNNEI. The CDR3 runs 14 residues. V was cut by 3 bases and J by 4 bases, with 10 bases left in between. In DNA, the CDR3 is TGTGCCAGCAGTGATACGCGGAGTAATCAGCCCCAGCATTTT. This codes for CASSDTRSNQPQHF.

This chain links TRBV29-1 with TRBJ1-5; D is ambiguous. With 5 bases removed from V and 2 bases from J, the gap between germline ends came to 10 bases. CDR1 is SQVTM, CDR2 ANQGSEA, per germline. The CDR3 sequence is 13 residues long. The CDR3 DNA follows: TGCAGCGTTAGCGGGAGTCGCAATCAGCCCCAGCATTTT. Translation gives CSVSGSRNQPQHF. Combining the CDR3 with reference TRBV29-1 and TRBJ1-5 gives the whole variable domain SAVISQKPSRDICQRGTSLTIQCQVDSQVTMMFWYRQQPGQSLTLIATANQGSEATYESGFVIDKFPISRPNLTFSTLTVSNMSPEDSSIYLCSVSGSRNQPQHFGDGTRLSIL.

J is TRBJ2-2 and V is TRBV29-1; 7 bases map to TRBD2. Germline-derived CDR1 and CDR2 are SQVTM and ANQGSEA. The CDR3 loop spans 18 amino acids. The J segment lost 0 bases and the V segment lost 4 bases, leaving 14 bases of the junction unmatched. The CDR3: CSVAGRGGAGTNTGELFF. The CDR3 region has the DNA TGCAGCGTTGCGGGAAGGGGCGGAGCGGGAACGAACACCGGGGAGCTGTTTTTT.

The genes are TRBV14 and TRBJ2-3, with D perhaps TRBD2 (6 bases). V shed 4 bases and J shed 3 bases, with 14 bases lying between them. The CDR3 loop spans 15 amino acids. Germline CDR1 SGHDN, CDR2 FVKESK. CDR3 region: CASSLRLDATDTQYF. The CDR3 nucleotides read TGTGCCAGCAGCCTCCGACTAGATGCAACAGATACGCAGTATTTT.

This chain connects TRBV6-5 to TRBJ1-2; 10 positions agree with TRBD1. Germline loops: CDR1 MNHEY, CDR2 SVGAGI. The CDR3 runs to 15 residues. The trim removed 5 bases at V and 4 bases at J, leaving 7 bases unmatched. This chain's CDR3 is CASSQRTGGSYGYTF. The CDR3 nucleotides read TGTGCCAGCAGTCAGCGGACAGGGGGAAGCTATGGCTACACCTTC.